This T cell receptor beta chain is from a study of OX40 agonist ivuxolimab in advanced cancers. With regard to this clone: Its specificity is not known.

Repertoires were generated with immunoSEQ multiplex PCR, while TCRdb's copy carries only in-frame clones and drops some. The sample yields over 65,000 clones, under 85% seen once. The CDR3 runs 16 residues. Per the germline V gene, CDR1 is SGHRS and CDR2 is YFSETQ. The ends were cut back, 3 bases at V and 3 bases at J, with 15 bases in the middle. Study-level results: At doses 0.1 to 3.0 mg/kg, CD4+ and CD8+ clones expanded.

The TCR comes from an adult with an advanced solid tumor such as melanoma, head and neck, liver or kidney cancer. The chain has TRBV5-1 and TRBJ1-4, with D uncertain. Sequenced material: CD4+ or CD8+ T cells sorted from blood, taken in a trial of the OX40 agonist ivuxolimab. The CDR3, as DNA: TGCGCCAGCAGCTCGGACCCGAATCGTGCTAATGAAAAACTGTTTTTT. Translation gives CASSSDPNRANEKLFF. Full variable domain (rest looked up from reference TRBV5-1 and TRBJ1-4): KAGVTQTPRYLIKTRGQQVTLSCSPISGHRSVSWYQQTPGQGLQFLFEYFSETQRNKGNFPGRFSGRQFSNSRSEMNVSTLELGDSALYLCASSSDPNRANEKLFFGSGTQLSVL.